What follows describes a single T cell receptor beta chain. The data belong to a study of blood T cell repertoires in COVID-19. Whole-study context: Sites across the United States, Italy and Spain contributed samples from acute and convalescent COVID-19. Sources were T cells, B-cell-depleted T cells, or PBMCs; the material itself was cDNA or gDNA.

V lost 5 bases and J lost 8; bases outside the gene matches: 10. CDR3 length: 15 amino acids. Germline lookup yields CDR1 SNHLY and CDR2 FYNNEI. Original handling: From reference gene primer amplification, estimates of nucleated cell counts were derived. The repertoire was sequenced with immunoSEQ multiplex PCR; TCRdb's copy has only in-frame clones and lacks some. D and trimming come from the DNA, and the V and J calls and clone size come from that table. This sample carries about 160,000 clones, 84% of them seen once, and the ten largest clones take 13% to 15%. The V and J genes are TRBV2 and TRBJ2-1; 9 nucleotides agree with TRBD1. This clonotype was obtained from a young man with active or convalescent COVID-19. The sample taken for sequencing was peripheral blood. CDR3 nucleotide sequence: TGTGCCAGCAGTAAAAGGGGACAGGGTAGGGATGAGCAGTTCTTC. This codes for CASSKRGQGRDEQFF.